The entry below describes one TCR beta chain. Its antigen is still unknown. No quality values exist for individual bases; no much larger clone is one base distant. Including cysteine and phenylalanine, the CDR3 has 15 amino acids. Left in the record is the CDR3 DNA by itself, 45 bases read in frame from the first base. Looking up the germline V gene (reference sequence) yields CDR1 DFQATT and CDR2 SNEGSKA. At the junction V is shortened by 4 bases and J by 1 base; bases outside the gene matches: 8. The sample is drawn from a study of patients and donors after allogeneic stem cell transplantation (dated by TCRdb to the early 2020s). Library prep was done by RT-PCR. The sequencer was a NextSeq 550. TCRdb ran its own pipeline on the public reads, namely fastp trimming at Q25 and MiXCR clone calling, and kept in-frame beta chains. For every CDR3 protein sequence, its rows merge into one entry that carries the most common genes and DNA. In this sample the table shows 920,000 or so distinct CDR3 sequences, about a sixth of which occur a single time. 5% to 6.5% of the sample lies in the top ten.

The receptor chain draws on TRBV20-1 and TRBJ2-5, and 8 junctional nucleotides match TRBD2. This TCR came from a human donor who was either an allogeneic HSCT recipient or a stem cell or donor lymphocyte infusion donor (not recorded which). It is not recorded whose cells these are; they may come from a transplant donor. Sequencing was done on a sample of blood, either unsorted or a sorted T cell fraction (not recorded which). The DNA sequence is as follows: TGCAGTGCTAAGAAAGCGGGAGTCGTCCAAGAGACCCAGTACTTC. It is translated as CSAKKAGVVQETQYF.